The present TCR beta chain was sequenced within a study of shared clonotypes between healthy human individuals. Method: immunoSEQ multiplex PCR; TCRdb's copy keeps in-frame clones and lacks some. This table has approximately 1.5 million clones, approximately 98.5% appearing once. Sequencing was carried out using naive CD4+ T cells sorted from blood. Subset indicated: CD45RA+ positively selected. The receptor was derived from a man aged 25 to 40 in good health.

CDR3 in amino acids: CASSDRLQETQYF. In DNA, the CDR3 is TGTGCCAGCAGCGACAGACTTCAAGAGACCCAGTACTTC. This chain connects TRBV5-4 to TRBJ2-5; tentatively, D is TRBD1 (5 bases). Trimming left V 4 bases short and J 2 bases short, with 9 bases between. The V gene's germline CDR1 is SGHNT and CDR2 YYREEE (reference sequence). This CDR3 has 13 residues.